The present T cell receptor beta chain was sequenced within a study of human T cells and chemical hapten exposure. Study-wide context: Small volume differences among pooled libraries mainly caused per-sample TCR yield variation. Overall study findings and caveats: With regard to DPC sensitization, TCRs above 1 in 1000 frequency did not change.

This clonotype was detected many times. Its specificity is not known. From germline, CDR1 is DFQATT and CDR2 SNEGSKA (reference sequence). The CDR3 is 17 residues long. With 4 bases clipped from V and 8 bases from J, the junction kept 17 bases outside the gene matches. Researchers extracted total RNA from unfractionated whole blood. Unique molecular identifiers were attached to individual cDNA molecules during library preparation. The authors' processing: TCR counts had a median of approximately 87,000 per sample and spanned roughly 20,000 to 690,600. TCRdb passed the reads through MiXCR, listing each CDR3 protein once. TCRdb assigned the V and J calls; the authors' analysis was not used. The sample consists of about 120,000 distinct CDR3 sequences, roughly 8.5% of them appearing once.

The sequence came from a human donor in good health. Some clones in this sample may be carry-over from other donors' samples. The genes are TRBV20-1 and TRBJ1-2, with 12 nucleotides matching TRBD1. The sequenced sample was whole blood. For the CDR3, the DNA is TGCAGTGCTACTCCATTCGCGGGGACAGGGGGCGGAAAGGGCTACACCTTC. Translated, it gives CSATPFAGTGGGKGYTF.